The 32 T cell receptor beta chains listed next were all sequenced from one sample in a study of technical replicates of blood from a handful of donors (TCRdb year 2017). Libraries were made using the immunoSEQ multiplex PCR assay. The source is immuneACCESS, and TCRdb retained only in-frame sequences with V and J called. Part of the clones is not carried over; for the studies checked, unresolved V genes explain less than half of this, and the remainder is unexplained. The sample yields under 85,000 clones; around 90% were counted once. The top ten clonotypes cover approximately 0.4% of the sample. The sequenced material came from T cells isolated from PBMCs. These receptors were taken from a human donor in good health.

The chain couples TRBV4-2 to TRBJ2-1; 7 nucleotides align to TRBD2. Per the germline V gene, CDR1 is LGHNA and CDR2 is YNFKEQ. The CDR3 covers 15 residues. The junction had 6 bases not matched to a gene; V was cut back by 0 bases and J by 7 bases. The CDR3 here is CASSQETGAGNEQFF. The DNA of the CDR3 is TGTGCCAGCAGCCAAGAAACGGGAGCGGGAAATGAGCAGTTCTTC.

The chain carries TRBV2 and TRBJ1-5; tentative D call: TRBD1 (6 bases). Germline lookup yields CDR1 SNHLY and CDR2 FYNNEI. This CDR3 is 12 amino acids long. Trimming left V 9 bases short and J 5 bases short, with 11 bases between. In DNA, the CDR3 is TGTGCCAGTGATAGGGGGTATCAGCCCCAGCATTTT. It codes for CASDRGYQPQHF.

The chain recombines TRBV11-1 with TRBJ2-2; D is ambiguous. V was clipped by 2 bases and J by 3 bases, with 4 bases between them. The CDR3 sequence is 13 residues long. Germline CDR1 SGHAT, CDR2 FQDESV (reference sequence). CDR3 nucleotide sequence: TGTGCCAGCAGCTTATTATACACCGGGGAGCTGTTTTTT. It yields the protein CASSLLYTGELFF.

This chain links TRBV5-4 with TRBJ2-1; 11 bases fit TRBD2. Trimming at V came to 4 bases and at J to 3 bases, leaving 9 bases not matched to a gene. The CDR3 totals 17 residues. Germline CDR1 reads SGHNT; CDR2 reads YYREEE (reference sequence). The CDR3 bases are TGTGCCAGCAGCGAGGCCACTAGCGGGAGTTTCTACAATGAGCAGTTCTTC. Translation gives CASSEATSGSFYNEQFF.

The gene calls are TRBV27 and TRBJ1-5; the D is unclear. The germline gives CDR1 MNHEY, CDR2 SMNVEV (reference sequence). The CDR3 runs to 12 residues. Deletions cut 3 bases from V and 6 bases from J, with 6 bases between. CDR3 in amino acids: CASSLEGQPQHF. Written as DNA, the CDR3 is TGTGCCAGCAGTTTGGAGGGTCAGCCCCAGCATTTT.

The chain combines TRBV27 with TRBJ2-3, with D tentatively TRBD1 (5 bases). Germline CDR1 is MNHEY and CDR2 is SMNVEV (reference sequence). The CDR3 length is 17 residues. V was trimmed by 2 bases and J by 5 bases, leaving 20 bases between them. CDR3 nucleotide sequence: TGTGCCAGCAGTTTAAGGGTCAGGGAACTACCCATAGATACGCAGTATTTT. This translates into CASSLRVRELPIDTQYF.

The gene calls are TRBV19 and TRBJ2-7, with 8 bases identical to TRBD2. Germline lookup yields CDR1 LNHDA and CDR2 SQIVND (reference sequence). The CDR3 sequence is 15 residues long. V trimming: 6 bases; J trimming: 3 bases; junction bases outside the gene matches: 10. For the CDR3, the DNA is TGTGCCAGTAGCCCTTTTCGGGAGGGCCTCTACGAGCAGTACTTC. This codes for CASSPFREGLYEQYF. The full variable domain, its missing parts supplied by reference TRBV19 and TRBJ2-7, is DGGITQSPKYLFRKEGQNVTLSCEQNLNHDAMYWYRQDPGQGLRLIYYSQIVNDFQKGDIAEGYSVSREKKESFPLTVTSAQKNPTAFYLCASSPFREGLYEQYFGPGTRLTVT.

The V and J genes are TRBV13 and TRBJ2-7, with 10 bases that match TRBD2. Germline V gene lookup returns CDR1 PRHDT and CDR2 FYEKMQ (reference sequence). Trimming cost V 1 base and J 7 bases; bases outside gene matches: 4. The CDR3 is 14 amino acids. CDR3 coding DNA: TGTGCCAGCAGCTTAGTCCTAGCGGGAGAAGAGCAGTACTTC. Its protein is CASSLVLAGEEQYF.

The chain links TRBV5-6 to TRBJ1-5, with TRBD1 as a possible D gene (5 bases). The germline CDR1 and CDR2 sequences are SGHDT and YYEEEE. V shed 3 bases and J shed 7 bases, with 23 bases lying between them. This CDR3 is built from 17 residues. This CDR3 is CASSWGGGTGTGQPQHF. The DNA of the CDR3 is TGTGCCAGCAGCTGGGGGGGTGGGACGGGGACCGGACAGCCCCAGCATTTT.

This chain connects TRBV7-7 to TRBJ2-1, with 9 nucleotides matching TRBD1. CDR3 length: 16 amino acids. CDR1 SSHAT and CDR2 FNYEAQ come from the germline V gene (reference sequence). The V and J ends lost 5 bases and 2 bases, in that order; junction bases with no gene match: 7. The CDR3 nucleotides read TGTGCCAGCAGCAGGGACAGGGAAGGAGCCTACAATGAGCAGTTCTTC. Protein: CASSRDREGAYNEQFF.

The DNA of the CDR3 is TGCGCCAGCAGCGCGGGGGCGTCCTACGAGCAGTACTTC. Translating it yields CASSAGASYEQYF. This sequence joins TRBV5-1 and TRBJ2-7; tentatively, D is TRBD2 (7 bases). Germline V CDR1 and CDR2: SGHRS, YFSETQ. The CDR3 runs 13 residues. Deletions cut 4 bases from V and 1 base from J, with 9 bases between.

This chain links TRBV19 with TRBJ2-1; 9 nucleotides match TRBD1. The junction had 12 bases not matched to a gene; V was cut back by 4 bases and J by 5 bases. The CDR3 spans 17 residues. Germline V CDR1 and CDR2: LNHDA, SQIVND (reference sequence). CDR3 sequence (DNA): TGTGCCAGTAGTAGATCATCCGGGACAGGGAGGGACAATGAGCAGTTCTTC. Amino acid sequence: CASSRSSGTGRDNEQFF.

The chain employs TRBV11-2 and TRBJ2-4; possibly TRBD1 for D (5 bases). The CDR3 covers 13 residues. Germline V CDR1 and CDR2: SGHAT, FQNNGV. The V gene lost 2 bases and the J gene lost 7 bases, with 9 bases spanning the gap. CDR3 region: CASSLQGSNIQYF. The DNA of the CDR3 is TGTGCCAGCAGCTTACAGGGCTCGAACATTCAGTACTTC.

The chain recombines TRBV2 with TRBJ1-2; 7 nucleotides align to TRBD1. CDR1 is SNHLY and CDR2 is FYNNEI in the germline V gene. V was clipped by 2 bases and J by 4 bases; unmatched bases: 7. This CDR3 has 15 residues. CDR3 nucleotide sequence: TGTGCCAGCAGTGAAATACAGGGGCCGGGCTATGGCTACACCTTC. This sequence encodes CASSEIQGPGYGYTF.

This sequence joins TRBV5-1 and TRBJ2-3; 10 positions agree with TRBD2. The germline gives CDR1 SGHRS, CDR2 YFSETQ. The CDR3 has 18 amino acids. Trimming took 4 bases from V and 0 from J; bases not matched to a gene: 11. The CDR3 DNA is TGCGCCAGCAGCGCGACTAGCGGGCCGCTTCTAAGCACAGATACGCAGTATTTT. This gives the protein CASSATSGPLLSTDTQYF.

V and J are TRBV5-6 and TRBJ2-7, with D tentatively TRBD2 (6 bases). The V gene lost 4 bases and the J gene lost 4 bases, with 12 bases spanning the gap. The CDR3 runs 13 residues. CDR1 is SGHDT, CDR2 YYEEEE, per germline. DNA for the CDR3: TGTGCCAGCAGCCCGGAGGGGAGGTACGAGCAGTACTTC. Amino acid sequence: CASSPEGRYEQYF.

This clone came up once. The chain couples TRBV5-5 to TRBJ2-7; possible D gene TRBD1, 5 bases. Germline V CDR1 and CDR2: SGHKS, YYEKEE (reference sequence). The CDR3 spans 14 residues. V was cut by 2 bases and J by 1 base, with 10 bases left in between. The CDR3 sequence: CASSLFDRSYEQYF. The DNA for the CDR3 is TGTGCCAGCAGCTTATTTGACAGATCCTACGAGCAGTACTTC.

The chain is built from TRBV18 and TRBJ2-6; D perhaps matches TRBD2 (5 bases). The length of the CDR3 is 17 residues. Trimming stripped 3 bases from V and 2 bases from J, with 14 bases between. Germline assignment: CDR1 KGHSH and CDR2 LQKENI. CDR3 sequence reads: CASSPQNDYTGANVLTF. The CDR3 DNA sequence: TGTGCCAGCTCACCCCAGAATGACTATACTGGGGCCAACGTCCTGACTTTC.

This clone was detected only once. The rearrangement uses TRBV10-3 and TRBJ1-1; TRBD1 aligns across 8 bases. Per germline, CDR1 ENHRY and CDR2 SYGVKD. J gave up 3 bases and V 8 bases, and 8 bases lay outside the gene matches. CDR3 length equals 14 residues. CDR3 DNA sequence: TGTGCCATCTGGGCAGGGGGCATCGACACTGAAGCTTTCTTT. Its protein product is CAIWAGGIDTEAFF.

This clone has just a few counts. This sequence joins TRBV25-1 and TRBJ1-4, with 8 bases that match TRBD1. CDR1 is MGHDK and CDR2 is SYGVNS in the germline V gene. V shed 2 bases, J shed 2 bases, and the junction held 1 base outside the gene matches. CDR3 size: 15 residues. The DNA for the CDR3 is TGTGCCAGCAGTGAACAGGGGGCGACTAATGAAAAACTGTTTTTT. This encodes CASSEQGATNEKLFF.

The chain joins TRBV7-9 to TRBJ2-3; 10 bases map to TRBD2. This CDR3 has 16 amino acids. CDR1 is SEHNR and CDR2 is FQNEAQ in the germline V gene (reference sequence). V shed 5 bases and J 6 bases; nucleotides not matched to a gene: 11. CDR3 loop: CASSAPTSGYPDTQYF. The CDR3 nucleotides read TGTGCCAGCAGCGCGCCGACTAGCGGGTATCCCGATACGCAGTATTTT.

This chain links TRBV12-5 with TRBJ2-7; 8 nucleotides align to TRBD1. Germline values: CDR1 LGHNT, CDR2 FRNRAP. The CDR3 spans 17 residues. V was pared by 4 bases and J by 0 bases, with 11 bases of the junction left unmatched. The CDR3 sequence: CASGSTNRGNSSYEQYF. The CDR3 DNA reads as TGTGCTAGTGGTTCGACAAACAGGGGGAATAGCTCCTACGAGCAGTACTTC.

The chain couples TRBV5-1 to TRBJ2-7; 8 nucleotides align to TRBD1. The junction had 8 bases not matched to a gene; V was cut back by 3 bases and J by 3 bases. Germline V gene lookup returns CDR1 SGHRS and CDR2 YFSETQ. The CDR3 loop spans 15 amino acids. In nucleotides, the CDR3 is TGCGCCAGCAGCTCAGCAGGGGGCAGTTTCTACGAGCAGTACTTC. Translation: CASSSAGGSFYEQYF.

This clone was detected once. J is TRBJ1-1 and V is TRBV7-9; TRBD1 matches at 8 bases. The CDR3 is made up of 15 amino acids. Germline CDR1 reads SEHNR; CDR2 reads FQNEAQ (reference sequence). J gave up 8 bases and V 3 bases, and 11 bases lay outside the gene matches. Written as DNA, the CDR3 is TGTGCCAGCAGCTTCCTACAGGGGGAGGTAGCAGAAGCTTTCTTT. Amino acid sequence: CASSFLQGEVAEAFF.

This clone has just one count. The chain employs TRBV6-5 and TRBJ2-7; perhaps TRBD2 as D (5 bases). With 6 bases removed from V and 0 bases from J, the gap between germline ends came to 12 bases. CDR1 is MNHEY, CDR2 SVGAGI, per germline. The CDR3 runs 14 residues. The CDR3 sequence: CASSLYRGSYEQYF. CDR3 bases: TGTGCCAGCAGCCTATATCGGGGCTCCTACGAGCAGTACTTC.

The rearrangement joins TRBV29-1 to TRBJ2-7; TRBD2 matches 8 bases. V dropped 3 bases and J dropped 5; count of bases not matched to a gene: 9. CDR3 length: 14 amino acids. CDR1 is SQVTM, CDR2 ANQGSEA, per germline. The CDR3 sequence: CSVDLAGGLNEQYF. The CDR3 bases are TGCAGCGTTGATCTTGCGGGAGGCCTGAACGAGCAGTACTTC.

This clone was picked up one time. The V gene is TRBV5-8, the J gene TRBJ2-2; D unclear. CDR1 is SGHTS, CDR2 YDEGEE, per germline. Between the trimmed V and J ends, which lost 1 base and 1 base, there was a span of 8 bases. The CDR3 has 15 residues. The CDR3 sequence: CASSLTNLNTGELFF. CDR3 bases: TGTGCCAGCAGCTTGACAAATTTGAACACCGGGGAGCTGTTTTTT.

The chain links TRBV19 to TRBJ1-1; D is perhaps TRBD1 (6 bases). The CDR3 runs 15 residues. Per the germline V gene, CDR1 is LNHDA and CDR2 is SQIVND (reference sequence). V dropped 4 bases and J dropped 2 bases, with 14 bases sitting between them. The DNA for the CDR3 is TGTGCCAGTAGTAGAGCTGGGGGCGATAACACTGAAGCTTTCTTT. Translated, it gives CASSRAGGDNTEAFF.

The chain links TRBV13 to TRBJ2-7; 9 nucleotides line up with TRBD1. With 5 bases clipped from V and 4 bases from J, the junction kept 9 bases outside the gene matches. The CDR3 extends over 15 amino acids. CDR1 and CDR2 from the germline V gene are PRHDT and FYEKMQ (reference sequence). In nucleotides, the CDR3 is TGTGCCAGCAGCATTCTGACAGGGGGGAATTACGAGCAGTACTTC. Protein product: CASSILTGGNYEQYF.

The chain is built from TRBV30 and TRBJ1-3, with 9 positions matching TRBD1. Trimming took 3 bases from V and 8 from J; bases not matched to a gene: 5. Germline V gene lookup returns CDR1 GTSNPN and CDR2 SVGIG (reference sequence). This CDR3 has 13 amino acids. CDR3 coding DNA: TGTGCCTGGAGCCTGGACAGGGGTTACACCATATATTTT. Amino acids: CAWSLDRGYTIYF.

CDR3: CASSQDSRGEDEQFF. Here the CDR3 DNA reads TGCGCCAGCAGCCAAGATAGCAGGGGTGAGGATGAGCAGTTCTTC. The rearrangement uses TRBV4-3 and TRBJ2-1, with D possibly matching TRBD1 (6 bases). Trimming pared 0 bases from V and 8 bases from J, leaving 14 bases between. The CDR3 is 15 residues long. Germline V CDR1 and CDR2: LGHNA, YSLEER.

The genes are TRBV10-1 and TRBJ2-1, with D possibly matching TRBD2 (6 bases). Trimming left V 10 bases short and J 3 bases short, with 22 bases between. The CDR3 is 16 residues long. Germline V gene data show CDR1 as WNHNN and CDR2 as SYGVQD (reference sequence). The CDR3 nucleotides read TGCGCCACCTCCCCCTCCGGGACTGGGCACTACAATGAGCAGTTCTTC. Its translation is CATSPSGTGHYNEQFF.